This entry lists 30 T cell receptor beta chains sequenced from one sample in a study of cytomegalovirus exposure and HLA in healthy donors. PCR amplification relied on 60 Vbeta primers (plus 13 Jbeta primers). Profiling relied on immunoSEQ multiplex PCR, and the TCRdb table lists in-frame clones only, not all of them. The sample yields over 95,000 clones, roughly 72% seen once. Sample: PBMCs. All receptors derive from a woman in her thirties or forties in good health and CMV-seropositive.

The chain recombines TRBV5-1 with TRBJ1-6; TRBD1 matches at 7 bases. Looked up from germline, CDR1 is SGHRS and CDR2 is YFSETQ. The CDR3 consists of 15 residues. V lost 0 bases, J lost 5 bases, and 2 bases stayed unmatched. The CDR3 nucleotides read TGCGCCAGCAGCTTGGTTACAGGGGATAATTCACCCCTCCACTTT. This translates into CASSLVTGDNSPLHF.

The rearrangement links TRBV30 to TRBJ2-4; possibly TRBD1 for D (6 bases). The V end was cut by 2 bases, the J end by 9 bases, with 17 bases between. This CDR3 region has 14 residues. Germline V CDR1 and CDR2: GTSNPN, SVGIG (reference sequence). In DNA form, the CDR3 reads TGTGCCTGGAGTTCGACAGGTGGGGGCATCATTCAGTACTTC. As protein: CAWSSTGGGIIQYF.

This chain uses TRBV4-1 with TRBJ2-7; the D gene is possibly TRBD2 (6 bases). CDR3 length equals 16 residues. CDR1 is MGHRA and CDR2 is YSYEKL in the germline V gene. The V and J ends lost 1 base and 1 base respectively, with 14 bases between them. The CDR3: CASSQVGGAASYEQYF. The CDR3 DNA reads as TGCGCCAGCAGCCAAGTCGGAGGGGCGGCGTCCTACGAGCAGTACTTC.

V is TRBV5-4 and J is TRBJ2-7, with D possibly being TRBD1 (5 bases). The germline V gene encodes CDR1 SGHNT and CDR2 YYREEE (reference sequence). The CDR3 is 13 residues long. Trimming cost V 0 bases and J 6 bases, with 10 bases left between them. CDR3 sequence: CASSLDGAGEQYF. Here the CDR3 DNA reads TGTGCCAGCAGCTTGGATGGGGCTGGCGAGCAGTACTTC.

This clone was detected a few times. CDR3 DNA sequence: TGTGCCAGCAACCTACAGGGGGCAGCCAAAAACATTCAGTACTTC. The encoded protein is CASNLQGAAKNIQYF. The V and J genes are TRBV5-5 and TRBJ2-4, with 9 bases that match TRBD1. V shed 6 bases and J 0 bases; nucleotides not matched to a gene: 4. The CDR3 runs to 15 residues. The germline gives CDR1 SGHKS, CDR2 YYEKEE (reference sequence).

The chain uses TRBV7-9 and TRBJ1-2, with 10 bases that match TRBD1. There are 13 residues in the CDR3. Germline-derived CDR1 and CDR2 are SEHNR and FQNEAQ (reference sequence). V lost 5 bases to trimming and J lost 8 bases; unmatched junction nucleotides: 5. CDR3 residues: CASSAGQGVGYTF. CDR3 DNA: TGTGCCAGCAGCGCCGGACAGGGGGTCGGCTACACCTTC.

The chain is built from TRBV7-9 and TRBJ2-5; weak D call: TRBD1 (7 bases). V was shortened by 1 base and J by 2 bases, with 20 bases between the two germline ends. The CDR3 runs 18 residues. Germline V gives CDR1 SEHNR, CDR2 FQNEAQ (reference sequence). Here the CDR3 reads CASSLDRTAGGRQETQYF. CDR3 in DNA: TGTGCCAGCAGCTTAGACCGTACGGCAGGGGGGCGGCAAGAGACCCAGTACTTC.

This clone was found a few times. The chain employs TRBV5-1 and TRBJ1-3, with a tentative D call TRBD1 (6 bases). Germline lookup yields CDR1 SGHRS and CDR2 YFSETQ. This CDR3 contains 18 residues. Trimming stripped 0 bases from V and 0 bases from J, with 16 bases between. CDR3 coding DNA: TGCGCCAGCAGCTTGGGGCCTCCAGGGGCCAACTCTGGAAACACCATATATTTT. Translated, it gives CASSLGPPGANSGNTIYF.

The chain carries TRBV30 and TRBJ2-3; 7 bases line up with TRBD2. V gave up 2 bases and J gave up 5 bases; unmatched junction bases: 10. The germline V gene encodes CDR1 GTSNPN and CDR2 SVGIG (reference sequence). CDR3 size: 15 residues. The CDR3 DNA sequence: TGTGCCTGGAGTTCGGGGGGAGGGCCGGGAGATACGCAGTATTTT. It translates to CAWSSGGGPGDTQYF.

This clone was recorded only once. CDR3 bases: TGTGCCAGCAGCCCAAGACTAGCGGGGGGCCTCACAGATACGCAGTATTTT. It specifies CASSPRLAGGLTDTQYF. The rearrangement links TRBV9 to TRBJ2-3; 13 nucleotides match TRBD2. J was trimmed by 2 bases and V by 4 bases; bases with no gene match: 7. The CDR3 runs to 17 residues. Germline V CDR1 and CDR2: SGDLS, YYNGEE.

The CDR3 DNA sequence: TGTGCCAGCAGCCCCGACAGGGAATATGGCTACACCTTC. Translating it yields CASSPDREYGYTF. The rearrangement uses TRBV6-5 and TRBJ1-2; 7 positions match TRBD1. Germline values: CDR1 MNHEY, CDR2 SVGAGI. The ends lost 6 bases at V and 5 bases at J; junction bases unmatched: 6. The CDR3 is 13 amino acids.

The chain has TRBV21-1 and TRBJ2-3; the table assigns TRBD2, which was not confirmed against the DNA. TRBV21-1 is classified as a pseudogene. CDR3 size: 17 residues. The CDR3 protein is CASRGPSGTPAGDTQYF. DNA of the CDR3: TGTGCCAGCAGAGGGCCTAGCGGGACACCGGCGGGAGATACGCAGTATTTT.

The chain couples TRBV9 to TRBJ1-1; D remains ambiguous. Trimming removed 0 bases at V and 6 bases at J, with 15 bases between. Germline V lookup: CDR1 SGDLS, CDR2 YYNGEE. This CDR3 is built from 15 residues. The CDR3 coding sequence is TGTGCCAGCAGCGTAGAAGGACGACGGGAGGCTGAAGCTTTCTTT. As protein: CASSVEGRREAEAFF. Complete variable domain (other parts from reference TRBV9 and TRBJ1-1): DSGVTQTPKHLITATGQRVTLRCSPRSGDLSVYWYQQSLDQGLQFLIQYYNGEERAKGNILERFSAQQFPDLHSELNLSSLELGDSALYFCASSVEGRREAEAFFGQGTRLTVV.

The V and J genes are TRBV9 and TRBJ1-6; 7 bases are a match to TRBD1. The CDR3 is 15 amino acids. The junction had 5 bases not matched to a gene; V was cut back by 3 bases and J by 5 bases. Germline-derived CDR1 and CDR2 are SGDLS and YYNGEE. The CDR3 loop is CASSARDSDNSPLHF. CDR3 DNA: TGTGCCAGCAGCGCCCGGGACAGTGATAATTCACCCCTCCACTTT. The variable domain in full, with the rest retrieved from reference TRBV9 and TRBJ1-6, is DSGVTQTPKHLITATGQRVTLRCSPRSGDLSVYWYQQSLDQGLQFLIQYYNGEERAKGNILERFSAQQFPDLHSELNLSSLELGDSALYFCASSARDSDNSPLHFGNGTRLTVT.

The V gene is TRBV19, the J gene TRBJ2-1; weak D call: TRBD1 (5 bases). Trimming left V 6 bases short and J 0 bases short, with 12 bases between. CDR3 length: 15 amino acids. Per the germline V gene, CDR1 is LNHDA and CDR2 is SQIVND (reference sequence). DNA for the CDR3: TGTGCCAGTAGCTTGGACATCAGCTCCTACAATGAGCAGTTCTTC. Translating gives CASSLDISSYNEQFF.

Note on this clone: At one end, the junction sequence differs from germline, possibly due to a read error. V and J are TRBV5-5 and TRBJ1-2; D ambiguous. Germline-derived CDR1 and CDR2 are SGHKS and YYEKEE (reference sequence). The CDR3 extends over 15 amino acids. The CDR3 reads CAGSGTVVGRYGYTF. CDR3 bases: TGTGCCGGCAGCGGAACAGTTGTAGGTCGGTATGGCTACACCTTC.

The CDR3 nucleotides are TGTGCCAGCAGCGTAACTAGCGGGGGCGGGGGAGATACGCAGTATTTT. Its translation is CASSVTSGGGGDTQYF. The chain has TRBV9 and TRBJ2-3, with 11 positions matching TRBD2. Unmatched junction bases numbered 6, after V lost 1 base and J lost 5 bases. The CDR3 extends over 16 amino acids. CDR1 is SGDLS, CDR2 YYNGEE, per germline.

The rearrangement links TRBV2 to TRBJ1-6; tentatively, D is TRBD1 (5 bases). Germline loops: CDR1 SNHLY, CDR2 FYNNEI. The CDR3 consists of 14 residues. The V end was cut by 0 bases, the J end by 8 bases, with 8 bases between. CDR3: CASSEARGDSPLHF. The CDR3 DNA reads as TGTGCCAGCAGTGAAGCGCGGGGGGATTCACCCCTCCACTTT.

The chain couples TRBV19 to TRBJ2-1, with 9 bases fitting TRBD1. The V segment lost 6 bases and the J segment 0 bases; nucleotides outside the gene matches: 6. Germline V gene lookup returns CDR1 LNHDA and CDR2 SQIVND (reference sequence). The CDR3 loop spans 16 amino acids. Written as DNA, the CDR3 is TGTGCCAGTAGGGACAGGGGTGGAAGCTCCTACAATGAGCAGTTCTTC. Translating it yields CASRDRGGSSYNEQFF.

This sequence joins TRBV4-1 and TRBJ1-5, with a tentative D call TRBD1 (6 bases). Trimming left V 5 bases short and J 1 base short, with 12 bases between. The CDR3 consists of 15 residues. Germline CDR1 is MGHRA and CDR2 is YSYEKL. The CDR3 region is CASSTRDNSNQPQHF. In nucleotides, the CDR3 is TGCGCCAGCAGCACCCGGGACAACAGCAATCAGCCCCAGCATTTT.

This clone has just one count. The CDR3 DNA follows: TGTGCCATCAGGGAAGAGGTGTCCTACGAGCAGTACTTC. Translation gives CAIREEVSYEQYF. The rearrangement links TRBV10-3 to TRBJ2-7, with D unresolved. CDR3 length: 13 amino acids. The V gene lost 6 bases and the J gene lost 1 base, with 10 bases spanning the gap. The germline V gene encodes CDR1 ENHRY and CDR2 SYGVKD.

V is TRBV7-8 and J is TRBJ1-3, with D possibly matching TRBD1 (5 bases). There are 16 residues in the CDR3. V was pared by 0 bases and J by 4 bases, with 13 bases between. Germline-derived CDR1 and CDR2 are SGHVS and FQNEAQ. In nucleotides, the CDR3 is TGTGCCAGCAGCTTAGCGCAGGGTTCATTCGGAAACACCATATATTTT. It codes for CASSLAQGSFGNTIYF.

This clone turned up a few times. The chain combines TRBV5-6 with TRBJ1-1; perhaps TRBD1 as D (5 bases). This CDR3 is built from 14 residues. The V gene's germline CDR1 is SGHDT and CDR2 YYEEEE. Trimming left V 4 bases short and J 0 bases short, with 10 bases between. CDR3 nucleotides: TGTGCCAGCAGCCCCAGGGCCATGAACACTGAAGCTTTCTTT. Protein product: CASSPRAMNTEAFF.

This sequence joins TRBV6-1 and TRBJ1-2, with unresolved D. This CDR3 has 15 amino acids. Trimming shortened V by 6 bases and J by 4 bases, and 18 bases separated the two germline ends. The germline gives CDR1 MNHNS, CDR2 SASEGT. DNA for the CDR3: TGTGCCAGCAGGCGTCGGGGTGATCACTCCTATGGCTACACCTTC. Translated: CASRRRGDHSYGYTF.

V is TRBV6-1 and J is TRBJ2-2; 9 bases line up with TRBD1. Germline V gives CDR1 MNHNS, CDR2 SASEGT. CDR3 length equals 15 residues. V lost 5 bases and J lost 1; bases outside the gene matches: 2. The CDR3 is CASSRDRENTGELFF. Here the CDR3 DNA reads TGTGCCAGCAGTCGGGACAGGGAGAACACCGGGGAGCTGTTTTTT.

The chain uses TRBV6-1 and TRBJ2-1; TRBD1 matches 7 bases. The CDR3 consists of 15 residues. The V gene's germline CDR1 is MNHNS and CDR2 SASEGT. The trim removed 5 bases at V and 0 bases at J, leaving 4 bases unmatched. The CDR3 coding sequence is TGTGCCAGCAGTCCACACAGGGGCTCCTACAATGAGCAGTTCTTC. Its translation: CASSPHRGSYNEQFF.

This chain uses TRBV13 with TRBJ2-3, with 12 bases identical to TRBD2. After removal of 2 bases from V and 1 base from J, the junction contained 4 bases not matched to a gene. The CDR3 covers 17 residues. Per the germline V gene, CDR1 is PRHDT and CDR2 is FYEKMQ (reference sequence). CDR3: CASSLRLAGEGTDTQYF. CDR3 nucleotide sequence: TGTGCCAGCAGCTTAAGACTAGCGGGAGAGGGCACAGATACGCAGTATTTT.

Only a few counts were recorded for this clone. The chain is built from TRBV4-1 and TRBJ1-3; tentatively, D is TRBD1 (5 bases). V was pared by 2 bases and J by 0 bases, with 8 bases between. Per the germline V gene, CDR1 is MGHRA and CDR2 is YSYEKL. CDR3 size: 15 residues. The CDR3, as DNA: TGCGCCAGCAGCCAAACACAGGACTCTGGAAACACCATATATTTT. It encodes CASSQTQDSGNTIYF.

The chain combines TRBV5-8 with TRBJ1-2; D gene uncertain. V shed 0 bases and J shed 5 bases, with 11 bases lying between them. Germline V CDR1 and CDR2: SGHTS, YDEGEE. The CDR3 loop spans 14 amino acids. CDR3 sequence: CASSLVLAYYGYTF. The DNA for the CDR3 is TGTGCCAGCAGCTTGGTCCTGGCTTATTATGGCTACACCTTC.

This clone was counted a few times. V gene TRBV19 combines with J gene TRBJ1-2; possibly TRBD1 for D (6 bases). CDR3 length equals 12 residues. Per the germline V gene, CDR1 is LNHDA and CDR2 is SQIVND (reference sequence). V lost 10 bases, J lost 4 bases, and 13 bases lay in between. In nucleotides, the CDR3 is TGTGCCACCTCTGGACAGACCTATGGCTACACCTTC. This sequence encodes CATSGQTYGYTF. The full variable domain, its missing parts supplied by reference TRBV19 and TRBJ1-2, is DGGITQSPKYLFRKEGQNVTLSCEQNLNHDAMYWYRQDPGQGLRLIYYSQIVNDFQKGDIAEGYSVSREKKESFPLTVTSAQKNPTAFYLCATSGQTYGYTFGSGTRLTVV.